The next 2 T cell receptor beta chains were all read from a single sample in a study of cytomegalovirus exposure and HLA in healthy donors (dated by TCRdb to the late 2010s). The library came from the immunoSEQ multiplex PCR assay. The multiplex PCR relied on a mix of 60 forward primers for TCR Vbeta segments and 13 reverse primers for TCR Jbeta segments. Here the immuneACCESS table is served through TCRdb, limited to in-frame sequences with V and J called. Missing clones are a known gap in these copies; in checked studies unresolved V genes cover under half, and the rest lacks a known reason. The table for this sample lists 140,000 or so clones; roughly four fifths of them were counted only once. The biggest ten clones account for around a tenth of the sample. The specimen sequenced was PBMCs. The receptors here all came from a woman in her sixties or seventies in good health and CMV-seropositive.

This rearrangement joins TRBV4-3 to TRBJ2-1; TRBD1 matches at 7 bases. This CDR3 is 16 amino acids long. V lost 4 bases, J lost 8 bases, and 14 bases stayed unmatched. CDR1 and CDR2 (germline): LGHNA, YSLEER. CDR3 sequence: CASSRIGGLGSDEQFF. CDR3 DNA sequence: TGCGCCAGCAGCCGAATAGGGGGCCTTGGCAGCGATGAGCAGTTCTTC.

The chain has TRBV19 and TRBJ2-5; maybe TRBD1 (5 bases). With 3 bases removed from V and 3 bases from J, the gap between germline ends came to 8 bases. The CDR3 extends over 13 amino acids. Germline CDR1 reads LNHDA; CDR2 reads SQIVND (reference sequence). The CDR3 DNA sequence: TGTGCCAGTAGTATTGGCAGGGAAGAGACCCAGTACTTC. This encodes CASSIGREETQYF. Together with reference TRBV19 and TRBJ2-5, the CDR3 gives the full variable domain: DGGITQSPKYLFRKEGQNVTLSCEQNLNHDAMYWYRQDPGQGLRLIYYSQIVNDFQKGDIAEGYSVSREKKESFPLTVTSAQKNPTAFYLCASSIGREETQYFGPGTRLLVL.